This T cell receptor (beta chain) is drawn from a study of radiation and T cells in renal cell carcinoma. Findings and caveats of the study: Without pretreatment biopsies, baseline tumor clonotype presence was undetermined. Top tumor clonotypes rose in blood 2 weeks post-radiation, then contracted.

Time point specified: baseline pretreatment blood. Treatment given: 15 Gy SBRT to primary tumor, nephrectomy 4 weeks later. V lost 6 bases, J lost 2 bases, and 15 bases lay in between. This CDR3 comprises 15 residues. The germline CDR1 and CDR2 sequences are MNHEY and SMNVEV (reference sequence). Using immunoSEQ multiplex PCR, the repertoire was profiled, and TCRdb retains in-frame clones only, with some absent. The sample has about 150,000 clones; less than 90% are singletons. As for this clone: The target antigen is unknown.

The clonotype originates from an older woman with renal cell carcinoma. This chain links TRBV27 with TRBJ2-3; TRBD1 might be the D (6 bases). Specimen: blood, collected from a patient whose treatment included radiotherapy and nephrectomy. CDR3 in amino acids: CASSPGWGPTDTQYF. DNA of the CDR3: TGTGCCAGCAGCCCGGGATGGGGGCCCACAGATACGCAGTATTTT.